This T cell receptor beta chain was observed in a study of T cell clones after liver transplantation. The germline V gene has CDR1 LNHNV and CDR2 YYDKDF (reference sequence). The CDR3 is 17 amino acids. J lost 6 bases, V lost 1 base, and 14 bases had no gene match. Assay used: immunoSEQ multiplex PCR; TCRdb lists only in-frame clones, some missing. Among 200 or so clones listed, around half were seen once. TCRbeta sequences of proliferating CFSE-low MLR cells were labeled alloreactive. A few counts support this clone. Its matching antigen is unknown. This TCR came from a human patient who received a liver transplant. Some T cells may trace back to the graft donor. Sequencing input: CD8+ T cells from cultured PBMCs. This sequence joins TRBV15 and TRBJ2-7; 8 bases agree with TRBD1. This CDR3 is CATSRGDAIQGVSEQYF. The CDR3 DNA sequence: TGTGCCACCAGCAGAGGAGACGCCATACAGGGGGTCAGCGAGCAGTACTTC.